This T cell receptor beta chain derives from a study of T cell clones after liver transplantation. On the study more broadly: A pre-transplant mixed lymphocyte reaction with TCRbeta sequencing defined graft-donor-reactive clones followed in post-transplant blood. Study conclusions and caveats: Compared with third party-reactive sequences, donor-reactive ones declined more, independent of withdrawal success. In a couple of subjects, few donor cells limited the measurable donor-reactive repertoire.

V was clipped by 3 bases and J by 1 base, with 15 bases between them. Germline values: CDR1 MNHNS, CDR2 SASEGT. This CDR3 spans 17 amino acids. As concerns this clone: Its antigen is not known.

TCRdb's copy holds only in-frame clones and misses some; the assay was immunoSEQ multiplex PCR. The table lists more than 70,000 clones, around four fifths of them singletons. V and J are TRBV6-1 and TRBJ2-2; maybe TRBD2 (7 bases). The receptor was isolated from a human patient who received a liver transplant. Some T cells may possibly be graft donor cells. Sequenced material: CD4+ T cells from blood, taken at the 22-month timepoint. CDR3 sequence reads: CASSDPGGGMNTGELFF. The DNA for the CDR3 is TGTGCCAGCAGTGACCCGGGGGGCGGAATGAACACCGGGGAGCTGTTTTTT.